The 24 T cell receptor beta chains listed next were all sequenced from one sample in a study of cytomegalovirus exposure and HLA in healthy donors. Amplification used 60 Vbeta primers and 13 Jbeta primers. This table comes from immunoSEQ multiplex PCR, and its TCRdb copy is limited to in-frame clones, with some not included. The table lists 150,000 to 200,000 clones, less than 80% of them singletons. Sample: PBMCs. These receptors were obtained from a woman aged 25 to 39 in good health and CMV-seropositive.

V and J are TRBV5-1 and TRBJ2-5; 10 bases fit TRBD1. The CDR3 has 15 residues. The V and J ends lost 4 bases and 1 base, in that order; junction bases with no gene match: 4. The germline V gene encodes CDR1 SGHRS and CDR2 YFSETQ. The CDR3 DNA reads as TGCGCCAGCAGCGCCTGGACAGGGGGCCAAGAGACCCAGTACTTC. Amino acids: CASSAWTGGQETQYF. Together with reference TRBV5-1 and TRBJ2-5, the CDR3 gives the full variable domain: KAGVTQTPRYLIKTRGQQVTLSCSPISGHRSVSWYQQTPGQGLQFLFEYFSETQRNKGNFPGRFSGRQFSNSRSEMNVSTLELGDSALYLCASSAWTGGQETQYFGPGTRLLVL.

This chain uses TRBV13 with TRBJ2-5; TRBD2 matches at 10 bases. Germline V gene lookup returns CDR1 PRHDT and CDR2 FYEKMQ (reference sequence). J gave up 5 bases and V 0 bases, and 3 bases lay outside the gene matches. The CDR3 loop spans 15 amino acids. The CDR3 coding sequence is TGTGCCAGCAGCTTAGGAGCTAGCGGGGGCGAGACCCAGTACTTC. This encodes CASSLGASGGETQYF.

This chain connects TRBV18 to TRBJ1-5, with D maybe TRBD1 (6 bases). Germline-derived CDR1 and CDR2 are KGHSH and LQKENI. This CDR3 has 13 residues. V gave up 3 bases and J gave up 4 bases, with 7 bases separating them. CDR3 residues: CASSPDSNQPQHF. CDR3 bases: TGTGCCAGCTCACCGGACAGTAATCAGCCCCAGCATTTT.

This clone was detected only once. The J gene is TRBJ1-2, the V gene TRBV6-6; no clear D gene. Germline values: CDR1 MNHNY, CDR2 SVGAGI (reference sequence). Trimming cost V 0 bases and J 2 bases, with 7 bases left between them. The CDR3 has 14 amino acids. CDR3 bases: TGTGCCAGCAGTTACTCGGGCAGGAACTATGGCTACACCTTC. Amino acid sequence: CASSYSGRNYGYTF.

There are a few counts of this clone. The CDR3 here is CASSYSIGRGNYEQYF. The CDR3 bases are TGTGCCAGCAGTTACTCGATTGGTAGGGGAAACTACGAGCAGTACTTC. V is TRBV6-5 and J is TRBJ2-7; D might be TRBD1 (5 bases). Germline V lookup: CDR1 MNHEY, CDR2 SVGAGI. The CDR3 consists of 16 residues. Trimming took 0 bases from V and 3 from J, leaving 15 bases between them.

The rearrangement links TRBV11-3 to TRBJ2-1, with D tentatively TRBD2 (5 bases). The CDR3 is 15 residues long. The germline V and J ends were trimmed by 2 bases and 2 bases, with 10 bases remaining between them. Germline CDR1 and CDR2: SGHNT and YENEEA. The CDR3, as DNA: TGTGCCAGCAGCTTATGGCCCGGGACCTACAATGAGCAGTTCTTC. Translation gives CASSLWPGTYNEQFF. Supplemented by reference TRBV11-3 and TRBJ2-1, the full variable domain reads EAGVVQSPRYKIIEKKQPVAFWCNPISGHNTLYWYLQNLGQGPELLIRYENEEAVDDSQLPKDRFSAERLKGVDSTLKIQPAELGDSAVYLCASSLWPGTYNEQFFGPGTRLTVL.

This clone appeared a single time. This sequence joins TRBV5-6 and TRBJ2-7; 9 bases agree with TRBD1. V lost 5 bases and J lost 4; bases outside the gene matches: 7. The CDR3 length is 14 residues. The V gene's germline CDR1 is SGHDT and CDR2 YYEEEE. In nucleotides, the CDR3 is TGTGCCAGCAGTCCGCGGGACAGGGTTTACGAGCAGTACTTC. The encoded protein is CASSPRDRVYEQYF.

The rearrangement joins TRBV2 to TRBJ2-5; 7 bases fit TRBD1. The germline CDR1 and CDR2 sequences are SNHLY and FYNNEI. V lost 0 bases and J lost 5; bases outside the gene matches: 12. There are 17 residues in the CDR3. The DNA for the CDR3 is TGTGCCAGCAGTGAAGCATCCCCCGGCAGGGGGATGGAGACCCAGTACTTC. Its protein product is CASSEASPGRGMETQYF.

The V gene is TRBV6-6, the J gene TRBJ2-2; 8 bases fit TRBD2. Germline CDR1 is MNHNY and CDR2 is SVGAGI (reference sequence). V shed 4 bases and J 0 bases; nucleotides not matched to a gene: 1. The CDR3 runs to 15 residues. CDR3: CASSFSGTNTGELFF. CDR3 DNA sequence: TGTGCCAGCAGTTTTAGCGGGACGAACACCGGGGAGCTGTTTTTT.

The chain uses TRBV13 and TRBJ1-5; no reliable D call. Trimming took 5 bases from V and 8 from J, leaving 13 bases between them. CDR3 length: 13 residues. Germline lookup yields CDR1 PRHDT and CDR2 FYEKMQ (reference sequence). The CDR3, as DNA: TGTGCCAGCAGCGCAACCCGAGGCGAGCCCCAGCATTTT. Protein: CASSATRGEPQHF. Filled out from reference TRBV13 and TRBJ1-5, the complete variable domain reads AAGVIQSPRHLIKEKRETATLKCYPIPRHDTVYWYQQGPGQDPQFLISFYEKMQSDKGSIPDRFSAQQFSDYHSELNMSSLELGDSALYFCASSATRGEPQHFGDGTRLSIL.

The chain has TRBV4-3 and TRBJ2-1; possible D gene TRBD2, 5 bases. V lost 4 bases and J 8 bases, leaving 15 bases between the germline ends. Germline CDR1 reads LGHNA; CDR2 reads YSLEER. This CDR3 comprises 14 residues. CDR3 loop: CASSPGPGSDEQFF. CDR3 nucleotide sequence: TGCGCCAGCAGCCCGGGTCCGGGGTCCGATGAGCAGTTCTTC.

The chain combines TRBV5-5 with TRBJ2-6; no reliable D call. CDR1 is SGHKS, CDR2 YYEKEE, per germline (reference sequence). The CDR3 has 14 residues. V was cut by 5 bases and J by 4 bases, with 10 bases left in between. CDR3 coding DNA: TGTGCCAGCAGATATCCGCAGGGGGCCAACGTCCTGACTTTC. It specifies CASRYPQGANVLTF.

This clone came up once. The CDR3 reads CASRGQGGITEAFF. The CDR3 DNA is TGTGCCAGCAGAGGACAGGGAGGGATCACTGAAGCTTTCTTT. The V gene is TRBV6-6, the J gene TRBJ1-1, with 8 bases aligning to TRBD1. The CDR3 has 14 amino acids. CDR1 and CDR2 (germline): MNHNY, SVGAGI (reference sequence). V shed 6 bases, J shed 4 bases, and the junction held 7 bases outside the gene matches.

The chain combines TRBV10-3 with TRBJ1-2; no clear D gene. V dropped 3 bases and J dropped 7 bases, with 15 bases sitting between them. CDR1 is ENHRY, CDR2 SYGVKD, per germline. CDR3 length equals 14 residues. The CDR3 nucleotides are TGTGCCATCAGTGATTTCCGGGGTGTGAGTGGCTACACCTTC. It encodes CAISDFRGVSGYTF.

The V gene is TRBV7-2, the J gene TRBJ2-1, with unresolved D. Germline V gene lookup returns CDR1 SGHTA and CDR2 FQGNSA. V lost 6 bases and J 0 bases, leaving 12 bases between the germline ends. This CDR3 has 15 amino acids. CDR3 DNA sequence: TGTGCCAGCAGTTTTAGAGGTAACTCCTACAATGAGCAGTTCTTC. Translated, it gives CASSFRGNSYNEQFF.

This chain connects TRBV19 to TRBJ1-5; 8 bases match TRBD1. V lost 6 bases and J lost 7; bases outside the gene matches: 17. This CDR3 has 17 residues. CDR1 is LNHDA and CDR2 is SQIVND in the germline V gene (reference sequence). CDR3 nucleotides: TGTGCCAGTAGGAGCCACCCGACGGCCCCAGGGGGCCAGCCCCAGCATTTT. Translated, it gives CASRSHPTAPGGQPQHF.

This chain connects TRBV7-8 to TRBJ2-3, with D possibly matching TRBD2 (5 bases). Germline CDR1 and CDR2: SGHVS and FQNEAQ. V was cut by 1 base and J by 4 bases, with 6 bases left in between. The CDR3 loop spans 13 amino acids. Written as DNA, the CDR3 is TGTGCCAGCAGCTTAGACGGGGCAGATACGCAGTATTTT. Protein product: CASSLDGADTQYF.

This sequence joins TRBV5-4 and TRBJ1-6, with D perhaps TRBD1 (5 bases). Trimming took 4 bases from V and 9 from J, leaving 11 bases between them. Germline V lookup: CDR1 SGHNT, CDR2 YYREEE (reference sequence). This CDR3 is 13 amino acids long. DNA for the CDR3: TGTGCCAGCAGCCTCCGGACACGTTCACCCCTCCACTTT. Amino acids: CASSLRTRSPLHF. The full variable domain, completed using reference TRBV5-4 and TRBJ1-6, is ETGVTQSPTHLIKTRGQQVTLRCSSQSGHNTVSWYQQALGQGPQFIFQYYREEENGRGNFPPRFSGLQFPNYSSELNVNALELDDSALYLCASSLRTRSPLHFGNGTRLTVT.

This chain uses TRBV4-3 with TRBJ2-1, with D perhaps TRBD2 (6 bases). This CDR3 has 17 amino acids. Trimming took off 0 bases at V and 1 base at J, with 13 bases between the two ends. Germline assignment: CDR1 LGHNA and CDR2 YSLEER. CDR3 sequence: CASSQDNGRRSYNEQFF. The DNA for the CDR3 is TGCGCCAGCAGCCAAGATAACGGGAGAAGGTCCTACAATGAGCAGTTCTTC.

This clone occurred once. This sequence joins TRBV4-2 and TRBJ1-1; D gene ambiguous. There are 13 residues in the CDR3. CDR1 LGHNA and CDR2 YNFKEQ come from the germline V gene. Trimming left V 1 base short and J 1 base short, with 4 bases between. The CDR3 is CASSQAGNTEAFF. The CDR3 coding sequence is TGTGCCAGCAGCCAAGCGGGGAACACTGAAGCTTTCTTT.

The gene calls are TRBV6-5 and TRBJ1-3; 9 bases match TRBD1. Trimming took 6 bases from V and 0 from J; bases not matched to a gene: 3. From germline, CDR1 is MNHEY and CDR2 SVGAGI. This CDR3 is built from 15 residues. This chain's CDR3 is CASSSQGASGNTIYF. The CDR3 DNA reads as TGTGCCAGCAGCTCACAGGGGGCCTCTGGAAACACCATATATTTT.

The chain carries TRBV18 and TRBJ2-7; tentatively, D is TRBD2 (7 bases). The CDR3 is made up of 15 amino acids. Trimming cost V 4 bases and J 0 bases, with 13 bases left between them. Looked up from germline, CDR1 is KGHSH and CDR2 is LQKENI. The CDR3 nucleotides are TGTGCCAGCTCACACGGGGGGCCCCCCTCCTACGAGCAGTACTTC. Amino acid sequence: CASSHGGPPSYEQYF.

The chain recombines TRBV28 with TRBJ1-6; D not resolved. The V end was cut by 6 bases, the J end by 8 bases, with 14 bases between. This CDR3 region has 14 residues. The germline CDR1 and CDR2 sequences are MDHEN and SYDVKM. CDR3 DNA: TGTGCCAGCAGCGGGGTGGGTACGTATTCACCCCTCCACTTT. It translates to CASSGVGTYSPLHF.

The chain carries TRBV30 and TRBJ2-5; D call uncertain. Per germline, CDR1 GTSNPN and CDR2 SVGIG (reference sequence). This CDR3 region has 19 residues. V was clipped by 1 base and J by 1 base, with 25 bases between them. This chain's CDR3 is CAWSDSWPRLIASQETQYF. CDR3 in DNA: TGTGCCTGGAGTGACTCTTGGCCGCGATTAATAGCTTCCCAAGAGACCCAGTACTTC.